What follows are 10 T cell receptor beta chains derived from one specimen sequenced in a study of T-cell memory formation after mild COVID-19. MiXCR, applied by TCRdb to the 5' RACE reads, yields one record per CDR3 protein. This sample has approximately 260,000 distinct CDR3 sequences, with roughly 15% found just once. Sequenced input: PBMCs or a T cell subset sorted from them (not recorded which). Source of these receptors: a man aged 18 to 30 who had mild COVID-19 (a few samples of this study predate the infection). Cell type and time point are not known.

The chain recombines TRBV18 with TRBJ2-1; 8 bases line up with TRBD2. CDR3 length: 13 residues. J lost 7 bases, V lost 4 bases, and 3 bases had no gene match. From germline, CDR1 is KGHSH and CDR2 LQKENI. This chain's CDR3 is CASSRTSRNEQFF. The DNA of the CDR3 is TGTGCCAGCTCACGGACTAGCAGAAATGAGCAGTTCTTC.

The sample holds a few counts of this clonotype. This chain joins TRBV25-1 and TRBJ2-1, with 10 nucleotides matching TRBD1. Trimming removed 4 bases from V and 5 bases from J; junction bases left unmatched: 5. Germline loops: CDR1 MGHDK, CDR2 SYGVNS. The CDR3 covers 15 residues. The CDR3 is CASSVTGTGDNEQFF. Written as DNA, the CDR3 is TGTGCCAGCAGTGTAACCGGGACAGGGGACAATGAGCAGTTCTTC.

This clonotype was counted at least ten times. The chain recombines TRBV28 with TRBJ1-1; TRBD1 is a possible D gene (5 bases). The germline V gene encodes CDR1 MDHEN and CDR2 SYDVKM. The length of the CDR3 is 15 residues. V was shortened by 5 bases and J by 0 bases, with 13 bases between the two germline ends. CDR3 amino acids: CASSPVDRMNTEAFF. CDR3 DNA sequence: TGTGCCAGCAGTCCCGTAGACAGAATGAACACTGAAGCTTTCTTT.

This chain uses TRBV4-1 with TRBJ2-7; the match to TRBD2 covers 7 bases. The CDR3 covers 14 residues. CDR1 and CDR2 from the germline V gene are MGHRA and YSYEKL. V lost 0 bases, J lost 7 bases, and 6 bases stayed unmatched. In DNA, the CDR3 is TGCGCCAGCAGCCAAGAGCAGACTAGCAGGGAGCAGTACTTC. The encoded protein is CASSQEQTSREQYF.

There are many counts of this clonotype. The chain combines TRBV6-5 with TRBJ2-7, with 7 bases that match TRBD2. The CDR3 extends over 15 amino acids. Germline lookup yields CDR1 MNHEY and CDR2 SVGAGI. V lost 0 bases and J lost 0; bases outside the gene matches: 2. The CDR3 DNA follows: TGTGCCAGCAGTTACTCGCCTAGCGGCTCCTACGAGCAGTACTTC. Translated, it gives CASSYSPSGSYEQYF.

This clonotype has only a few counts. The rearrangement uses TRBV6-5 and TRBJ1-5; 7 nucleotides align to TRBD1. From germline, CDR1 is MNHEY and CDR2 SVGAGI. Losses at the gene ends were 5 bases for V and 0 bases for J; bases not matched to a gene: 10. This CDR3 spans 17 amino acids. CDR3 coding DNA: TGTGCCAGCAGTAACAACAGGGGAATTATTAGCAATCAGCCCCAGCATTTT. Protein sequence: CASSNNRGIISNQPQHF.

The chain is built from TRBV7-3 and TRBJ2-1; either TRBD1 or TRBD2 may supply D (5 bases each). CDR3 length equals 16 residues. Trimming pared 4 bases from V and 6 bases from J, leaving 19 bases between. Germline loops: CDR1 SGHTA, CDR2 FQGTGA. Here the CDR3 DNA reads TGTGCCAGCAGCTCATACCCCGGGACGGGACCCAATGAGCAGTTCTTC. Translating gives CASSSYPGTGPNEQFF.

This clonotype was counted between two and nine times. The chain recombines TRBV4-1 with TRBJ2-3; 9 bases match TRBD1. The CDR3 sequence is 16 residues long. V shed 6 bases and J 9 bases; nucleotides not matched to a gene: 16. Germline V CDR1 and CDR2: MGHRA, YSYEKL. This CDR3 reads CASSPGTGLELGTQYF. Here the CDR3 DNA reads TGCGCCAGCAGTCCCGGGACAGGGTTAGAGTTGGGAACGCAGTATTTT.

This clonotype has at least ten counts. The rearrangement joins TRBV10-3 to TRBJ1-5, with a possible D match to TRBD1 (5 bases). V gave up 8 bases and J gave up 5 bases, with 10 bases separating them. Germline V gives CDR1 ENHRY, CDR2 SYGVKD. The CDR3 length is 12 residues. In nucleotides, the CDR3 is TGTGCCATCGGAGACAGAGATCAGCCCCAGCATTTT. Its translation is CAIGDRDQPQHF.

This chain uses TRBV7-9 with TRBJ1-1, with D maybe TRBD1 (5 bases). Trimming took off 8 bases at V and 5 bases at J, with 24 bases between the two ends. Germline assignment: CDR1 SEHNR and CDR2 FQNEAQ (reference sequence). The CDR3 is 16 amino acids. CDR3 DNA: TGTGCCAGCGGGGCTCAGAGGGCCGCACCATCTACTGAAGCTTTCTTT. It encodes CASGAQRAAPSTEAFF.